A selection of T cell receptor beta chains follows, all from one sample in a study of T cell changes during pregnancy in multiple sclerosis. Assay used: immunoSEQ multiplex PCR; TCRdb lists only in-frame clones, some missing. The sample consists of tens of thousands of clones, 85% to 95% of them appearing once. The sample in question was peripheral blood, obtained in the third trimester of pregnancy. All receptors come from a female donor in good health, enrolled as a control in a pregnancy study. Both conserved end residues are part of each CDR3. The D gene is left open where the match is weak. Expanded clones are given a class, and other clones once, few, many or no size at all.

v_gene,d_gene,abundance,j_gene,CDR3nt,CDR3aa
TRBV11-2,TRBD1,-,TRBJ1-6,TGTGCCAGCAAAGAGGGGACAGAATATAATTCACCCCTCCACTTT,CASKEGTEYNSPLHF
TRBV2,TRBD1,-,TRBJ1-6,TGTGCCAGCAGTGGACAGGGTGCCTATAATTCACCCCTCCACTTT,CASSGQGAYNSPLHF
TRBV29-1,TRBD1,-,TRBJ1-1,TGCAGCTCCTCCAGGGGGCAATACACTGAAGCTTTCTTT,CSSSRGQYTEAFF
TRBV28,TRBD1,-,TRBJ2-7,TGTGCCAGCGGAACCGGACAGGCCTACGAGCAGTACTTC,CASGTGQAYEQYF
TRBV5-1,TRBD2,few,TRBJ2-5,TGCGCCAGCAGCTTGTACGGGGGGGGACAAGAGACCCAGTACTTC,CASSLYGGGQETQYF
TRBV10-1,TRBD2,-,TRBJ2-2,TGCGCCAGCAGTGAGGGGCTAGCGGGGGGACCCATCACCGGGGAGCTGTTTTTT,CASSEGLAGGPITGELFF
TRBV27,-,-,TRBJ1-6,TGTGCCAGCAGTTTAGAGGGGGGGGTATATAATTCACCCCTCCACTTT,CASSLEGGVYNSPLHF
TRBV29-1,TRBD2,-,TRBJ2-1,TGCAGCGTTATTCCGGGACTCGAGCGGGGCGATGAGCAGTTCTTC,CSVIPGLERGDEQFF
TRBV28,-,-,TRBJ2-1,TGTGCCAGCACCAGTGCCAGGAATGAGCAGTTCTTC,CASTSARNEQFF
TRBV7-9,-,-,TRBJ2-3,TGTGCCAGCAGCTCCCGGCGGGATGCGGCAGATACGCAGTATTTT,CASSSRRDAADTQYF
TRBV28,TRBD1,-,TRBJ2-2,TGTGCCACACCAGGGGGTTTGGCCGGGGAGCTGTTTTTT,CATPGGLAGELFF
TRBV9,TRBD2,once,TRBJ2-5,TGTGCCAGCAGCGTAGGACTAGCGGAAGAGACCCAGTACTTC,CASSVGLAEETQYF
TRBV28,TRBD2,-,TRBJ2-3,TGTGCCAGCAGTAGTATAGCGGGAGGGCCGGTGAATACGCAGTATTTT,CASSSIAGGPVNTQYF
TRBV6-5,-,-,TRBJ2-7,TGTGCCAGCGGGCAGTACGAGCAGTACTTC,CASGQYEQYF
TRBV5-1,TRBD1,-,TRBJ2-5,TGCGCCAGCAGCTTGACAGGGGATGAAGAGACCCAGTACTTC,CASSLTGDEETQYF
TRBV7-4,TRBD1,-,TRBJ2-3,TGTGCCAGCAGCTTAGACACAGGGGGACGGGGCACAGATACGCAGTATTTT,CASSLDTGGRGTDTQYF
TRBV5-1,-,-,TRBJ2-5,TGCGCCAGCAGCTTGGGTGGGGGGGAGACCCAGTACTTC,CASSLGGGETQYF
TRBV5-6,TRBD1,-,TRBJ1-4,TGTGCCAGCAGCTTACTAACAGGGGGAGGCGAAAAACTGTTTTTT,CASSLLTGGGEKLFF
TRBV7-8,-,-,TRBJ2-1,TGTGCCAGCAGCTTAGAGCCGCGGGATGAGCAGTTCTTC,CASSLEPRDEQFF
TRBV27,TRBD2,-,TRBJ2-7,TGTGCCAGCAGTTTATCGGTATTAGCGGGGAGCCTTAAGCCCTACGAGCAGTACTTC,CASSLSVLAGSLKPYEQYF
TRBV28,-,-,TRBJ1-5,TGTGCCAGCAGCCGTAGCAATCAGCCCCAGCATTTT,CASSRSNQPQHF
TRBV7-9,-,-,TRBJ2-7,TGTGCCAGCAGCTTAAGTTCCGGGAGCTACGAGCAGTACTTC,CASSLSSGSYEQYF
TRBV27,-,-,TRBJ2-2,TGTGCCAGCAGGTCAAGTAGTGGTGTCGGGGAGCTGTTTTTT,CASRSSSGVGELFF
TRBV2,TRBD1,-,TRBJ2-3,TGTGCCAGCAGAGACAGGGTAGGGTCCCCCCCGTCAGATACGCAGTATTTT,CASRDRVGSPPSDTQYF
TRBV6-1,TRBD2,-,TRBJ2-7,TGTGCCAGCAGTGAAGGGGGACTAGCGCTTTCCTACGAGCAGTACTTC,CASSEGGLALSYEQYF
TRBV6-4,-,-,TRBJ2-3,TGTGCCAGCAGTGAACTTGGCGGGGTCGCCGGCTCAGATACGCAGTATTTT,CASSELGGVAGSDTQYF
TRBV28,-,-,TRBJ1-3,TGTGCCAGCAGTTTCGGCATTACGAGGGGAAACACCATATATTTT,CASSFGITRGNTIYF
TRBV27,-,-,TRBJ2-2,TGTGCCAGCAGAGGGGCCGGGGAGCTGTTTTTT,CASRGAGELFF
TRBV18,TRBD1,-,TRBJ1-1,TGTGCCAGCTCGAGGGGACAGGGCACTGAAGCTTTCTTT,CASSRGQGTEAFF
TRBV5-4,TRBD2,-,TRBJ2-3,TGTGCCAGCAGCTTGAGGGTAGCGGGGGGCCAGTCAGATACGCAGTATTTT,CASSLRVAGGQSDTQYF
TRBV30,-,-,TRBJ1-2,TGTGCCTGGATGGCAAGCTATGGCTACACCTTC,CAWMASYGYTF
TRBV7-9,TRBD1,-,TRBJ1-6,TGTGCCAGCAGCTGGACAGGGGTCTCCTATAATTCACCCCTCCACTTT,CASSWTGVSYNSPLHF
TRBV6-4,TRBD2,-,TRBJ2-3,TGTGCCAGCAGTGACTCGGGGACTAGCGGGACAGATACGCAGTATTTT,CASSDSGTSGTDTQYF
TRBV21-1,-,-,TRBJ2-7,TGTGCCAGCAGCGCCCGGGACATCCTCCCCGAGCAGTACTTC,CASSARDILPEQYF
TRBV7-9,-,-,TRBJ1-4,TGTGCCAGCAGCTTGGGAGAATTAGCTGCAACTAATGAAAAACTGTTTTTT,CASSLGELAATNEKLFF
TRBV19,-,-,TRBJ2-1,TGTGCCAGTAATACTCTGGACAGCCACAATGAGCAGTTCTTC,CASNTLDSHNEQFF
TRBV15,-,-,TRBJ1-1,TGTGCCACCAGCAGAGATTGGGCGGAGGGTAGGGACACTGAAGCTTTCTTT,CATSRDWAEGRDTEAFF
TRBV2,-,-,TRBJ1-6,TGTGCCAGCAGTGGGGGAGGGCCTCTGGGTTCACCCCTCCACTTT,CASSGGGPLGSPLHF
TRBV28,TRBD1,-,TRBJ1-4,TGTGCCAGCAGTACCTACAGGGGCACTAATGAAAAACTGTTTTTT,CASSTYRGTNEKLFF
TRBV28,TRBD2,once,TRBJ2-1,TGTGCCAGCACCCGACTAGCGGGATCTCAGAATGAGCAGTTCTTC,CASTRLAGSQNEQFF
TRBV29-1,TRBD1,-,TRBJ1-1,TGCAGCGCCACAGGGGGCGATCTTGAAGCTTTCTTT,CSATGGDLEAFF
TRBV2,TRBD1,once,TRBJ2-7,TGTGCCAGCTTAGCGACAGGGGCGCGGGAGCAGTACTTC,CASLATGAREQYF
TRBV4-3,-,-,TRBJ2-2,TGCGCCAGCAGCCAAGTCCTAGCTCGGGGGGAGCTGTTTTTT,CASSQVLARGELFF
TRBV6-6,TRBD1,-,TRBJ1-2,TGTGCCAGCAGTTCCTTATTCACAGGGGAGGCTGGCTACACCTTC,CASSSLFTGEAGYTF
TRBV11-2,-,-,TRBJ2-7,TGTGCCAGCAGCTTAATAATCGGGTCTGGCTCCTACGAGCAGTACTTC,CASSLIIGSGSYEQYF
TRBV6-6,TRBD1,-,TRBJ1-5,TGTGCCAGCAGGACCGACCTGGGACAGGGAAATCAGCCCCAGCATTTT,CASRTDLGQGNQPQHF
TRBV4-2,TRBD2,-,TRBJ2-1,TGTGCCAGCAGCGAACCCTTAGCGGGGGCGCACAATGAGCAGTTCTTC,CASSEPLAGAHNEQFF
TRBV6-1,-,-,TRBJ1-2,TGTGCCAGCAGTGAAGGCGGAAGAGCGGTCGACTATGGCTACACCTTC,CASSEGGRAVDYGYTF
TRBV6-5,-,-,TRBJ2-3,TGTGCCAGCGGTAGGAGGGATACGCAGTATTTT,CASGRRDTQYF
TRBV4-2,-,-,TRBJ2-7,TGTGCCAGCAGCTACCAGGGCCTCACAAGCTCCTACGAGCAGTACTTC,CASSYQGLTSSYEQYF
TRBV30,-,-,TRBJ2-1,TGTGCCTGGAGTGTACTCGGAGGTGAGCAGTTCTTC,CAWSVLGGEQFF
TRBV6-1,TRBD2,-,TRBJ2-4,TGTGCCAGCAGTGAAACGCCCTGGGAGGGTTATGTTGGAGGGCTAGCCAAAAACATTCAGTACTTC,CASSETPWEGYVGGLAKNIQYF
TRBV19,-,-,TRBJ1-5,TGTGCCAGTAGGAGGGAAACTCAGCAGCCCCAGCATTTT,CASRRETQQPQHF
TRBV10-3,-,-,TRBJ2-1,TGTGCCATCAGTGGGGGGGAAGGGGATGAGCAGTTCTTC,CAISGGEGDEQFF
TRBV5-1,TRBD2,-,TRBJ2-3,TGCGCCAGCAGCTCGATAGCGGGAGATAGCACAGATACGCAGTATTTT,CASSSIAGDSTDTQYF
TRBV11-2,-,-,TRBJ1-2,TGTGCCAGCAGCACAACTACAGGGAGCTTCTATGGCTACACCTTC,CASSTTTGSFYGYTF
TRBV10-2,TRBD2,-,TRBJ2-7,TGCGCCAGCAGTGATCGATCCGGGACTAGCGGGAGGGCTGCGTACGAGCAGTACTTC,CASSDRSGTSGRAAYEQYF